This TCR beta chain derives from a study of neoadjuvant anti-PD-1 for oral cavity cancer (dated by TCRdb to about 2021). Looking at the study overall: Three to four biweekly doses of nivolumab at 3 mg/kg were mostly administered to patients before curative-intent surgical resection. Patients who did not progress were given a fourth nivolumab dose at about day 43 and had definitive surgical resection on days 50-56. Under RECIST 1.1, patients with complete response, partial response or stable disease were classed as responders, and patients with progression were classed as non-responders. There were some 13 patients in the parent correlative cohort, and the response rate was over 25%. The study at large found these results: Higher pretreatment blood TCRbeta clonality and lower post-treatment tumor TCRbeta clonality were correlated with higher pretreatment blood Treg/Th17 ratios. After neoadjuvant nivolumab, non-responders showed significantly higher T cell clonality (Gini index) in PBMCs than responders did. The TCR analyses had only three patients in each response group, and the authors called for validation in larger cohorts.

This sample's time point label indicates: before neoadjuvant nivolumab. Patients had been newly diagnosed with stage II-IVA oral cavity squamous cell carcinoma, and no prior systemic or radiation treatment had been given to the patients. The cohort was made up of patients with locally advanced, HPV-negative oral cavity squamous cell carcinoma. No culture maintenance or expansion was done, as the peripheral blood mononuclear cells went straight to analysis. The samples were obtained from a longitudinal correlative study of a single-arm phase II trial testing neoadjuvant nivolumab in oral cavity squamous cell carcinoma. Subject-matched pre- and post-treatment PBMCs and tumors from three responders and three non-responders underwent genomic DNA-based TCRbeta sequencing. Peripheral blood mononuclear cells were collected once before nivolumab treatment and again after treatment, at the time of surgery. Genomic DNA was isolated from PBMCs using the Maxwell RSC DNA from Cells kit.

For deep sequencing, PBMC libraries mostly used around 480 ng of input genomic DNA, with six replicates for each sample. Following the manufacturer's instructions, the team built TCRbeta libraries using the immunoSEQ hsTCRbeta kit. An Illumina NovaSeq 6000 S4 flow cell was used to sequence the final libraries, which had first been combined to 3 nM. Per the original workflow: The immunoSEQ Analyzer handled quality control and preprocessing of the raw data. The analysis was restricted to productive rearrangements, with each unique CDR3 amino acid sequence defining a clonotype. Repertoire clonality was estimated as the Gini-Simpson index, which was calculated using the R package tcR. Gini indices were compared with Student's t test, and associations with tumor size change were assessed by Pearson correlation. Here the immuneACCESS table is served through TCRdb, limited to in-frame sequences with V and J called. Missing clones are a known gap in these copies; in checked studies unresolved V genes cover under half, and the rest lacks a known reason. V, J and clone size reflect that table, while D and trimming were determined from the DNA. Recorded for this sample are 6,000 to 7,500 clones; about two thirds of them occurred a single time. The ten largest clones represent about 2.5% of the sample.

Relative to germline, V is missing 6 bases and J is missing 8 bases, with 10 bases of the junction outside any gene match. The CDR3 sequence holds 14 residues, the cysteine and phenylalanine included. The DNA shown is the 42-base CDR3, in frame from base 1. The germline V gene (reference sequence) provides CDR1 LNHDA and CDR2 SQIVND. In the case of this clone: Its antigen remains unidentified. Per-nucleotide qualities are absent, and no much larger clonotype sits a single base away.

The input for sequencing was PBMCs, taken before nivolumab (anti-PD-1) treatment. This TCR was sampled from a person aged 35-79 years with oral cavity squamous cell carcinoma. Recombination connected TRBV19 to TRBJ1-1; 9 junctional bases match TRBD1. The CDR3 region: CASRGGQGTAEAFF. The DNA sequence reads TGTGCCAGTAGGGGAGGACAGGGGACAGCGGAAGCTTTCTTT.